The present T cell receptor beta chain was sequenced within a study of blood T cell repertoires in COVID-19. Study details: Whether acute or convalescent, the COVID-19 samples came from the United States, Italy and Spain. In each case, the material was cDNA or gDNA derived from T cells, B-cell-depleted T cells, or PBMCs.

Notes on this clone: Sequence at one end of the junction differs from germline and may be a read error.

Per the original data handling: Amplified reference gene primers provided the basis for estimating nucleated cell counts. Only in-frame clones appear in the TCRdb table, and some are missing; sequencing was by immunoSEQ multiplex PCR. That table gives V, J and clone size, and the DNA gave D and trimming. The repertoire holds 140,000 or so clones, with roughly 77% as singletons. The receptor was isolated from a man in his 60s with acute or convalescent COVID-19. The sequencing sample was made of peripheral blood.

CDR3 amino acids: CASSLLAGPQETQYF. The CDR3, as DNA: TGTGCTAGCAGCTTACTAGCGGGGCCCCAAGAGACCCAGTACTTC. The chain has TRBV7-7 and TRBJ2-5; 10 bases are a match to TRBD2. The CDR3 spans 15 residues. Germline V gene sequence: CDR1 SSHAT, CDR2 FNYEAQ (reference sequence).